The rows below give T cell receptor beta chains drawn from one sample of a study of T cell changes during pregnancy in multiple sclerosis. Profiled with immunoSEQ multiplex PCR; TCRdb holds only in-frame clones, not every one. The table shows some 93,000 clones, with approximately 92% occurring only once. Sample: peripheral blood, taken after pregnancy. The receptors come from a female donor with multiple sclerosis, enrolled in a pregnancy study. The CDR3 runs from the conserved cysteine through the conserved F or W. Each record gives: J gene, D gene, V gene, CDR3 DNA, CDR3 protein. A D gene is named only where the DNA matches it firmly.

J gene: TRBJ2-1
D gene: TRBD1
V gene: TRBV30
CDR3 DNA: TGTGCCTGGAGTCTCACCTTGACAGGGAAATCCTACAATGAGCAGTTCTTC
CDR3 protein: CAWSLTLTGKSYNEQFF

J gene: TRBJ1-1
D gene: -
V gene: TRBV5-1
CDR3 DNA: TGCGCCAGCAGCTTGGGCGAGGGCGGGAACACTGAAGCTTTCTTT
CDR3 protein: CASSLGEGGNTEAFF

J gene: TRBJ1-5
D gene: -
V gene: TRBV4-3
CDR3 DNA: TGCGCCAGCAGCCCTGGGACTGGGAATCAGCCCCAGCATTTT
CDR3 protein: CASSPGTGNQPQHF

J gene: TRBJ2-2
D gene: TRBD1
V gene: TRBV18
CDR3 DNA: TGTGCCAGCTCACCAAGACAGGGGTCCACCGGGGAGCTGTTTTTT
CDR3 protein: CASSPRQGSTGELFF

J gene: TRBJ2-2
D gene: -
V gene: TRBV5-1
CDR3 DNA: TGCGCCAGCAGACCCTCTACTAGTTACACCGGGGAGCTGTTTTTT
CDR3 protein: CASRPSTSYTGELFF

J gene: TRBJ1-5
D gene: TRBD1
V gene: TRBV6-1
CDR3 DNA: TGTGCCAGCAGGCGGGACAGGTCCAATCAGCCCCAGCATTTT
CDR3 protein: CASRRDRSNQPQHF

J gene: TRBJ1-2
D gene: -
V gene: TRBV7-3
CDR3 DNA: TGTGCCAGCAGCTTCCCGAATCCCCCCGACGACAGCTTGATTAACTATGGCTACACCTTC
CDR3 protein: CASSFPNPPDDSLINYGYTF

J gene: TRBJ2-5
D gene: -
V gene: TRBV27
CDR3 DNA: TGTGCCAGCAGTTTATCGTGGGACATCCATGAGACCCAGTACTTC
CDR3 protein: CASSLSWDIHETQYF

J gene: TRBJ2-5
D gene: -
V gene: TRBV19
CDR3 DNA: TGTGCCAGTAGTATAGGTTCAGGGTTAGGGCAAGAGACCCAGTACTTC
CDR3 protein: CASSIGSGLGQETQYF

J gene: TRBJ1-1
D gene: -
V gene: TRBV11-1
CDR3 DNA: TGTGCCAGCAGCTTAGCGTACACCGGCGGGTACACTGAAGCTTTCTTT
CDR3 protein: CASSLAYTGGYTEAFF

J gene: TRBJ1-1
D gene: -
V gene: TRBV25-1
CDR3 DNA: TGTGCCAGCAGCCCAACCCCGCAGGGGTTACACACTGAAGCTTTCTTT
CDR3 protein: CASSPTPQGLHTEAFF

J gene: TRBJ2-1
D gene: -
V gene: TRBV9
CDR3 DNA: TGTGCCAGCAGCGTCACCTCGTCCAGCTCCTACAATGAGCAGTTCTTC
CDR3 protein: CASSVTSSSSYNEQFF

J gene: TRBJ1-1
D gene: -
V gene: TRBV5-5
CDR3 DNA: TGTGCCAGCAGCTTCCAGGGAGGAGAAGCTTTCTTT
CDR3 protein: CASSFQGGEAFF

J gene: TRBJ1-4
D gene: -
V gene: TRBV19
CDR3 DNA: TGTGCCAGTAGTATCAACCAAAGGGGTGAAAAACTGTTTTTT
CDR3 protein: CASSINQRGEKLFF